This is a list of T cell receptor beta chains from one sample in a study of T cells after posttransplantation cyclophosphamide. TCRdb's table, derived via immunoSEQ multiplex PCR, lists solely in-frame clones and lacks some. This table holds some 35,000 clones with no singletons; the top ten claim about 6%. Sequenced sample: PBMCs. These receptors came from a man aged 25 to 40 in good health and a related stem cell transplant donor. Each CDR3 is given with its conserved first and last residue. D genes are given only for firm matches. The size of a clone is reported for some rows only, either as once, few or many, or as a class for expanded clones.

abundance,j_gene,d_gene,v_gene,CDR3nt,CDR3aa
many,TRBJ2-7,.,TRBV28,TGTGCCAGCAGTTTCTCCTACTACGAGCAGTACTTC,CASSFSYYEQYF
many,TRBJ1-2,TRBD1,TRBV6-2/TRBV6-3,TGTGCCAGCAGCCCGCGTATCAGGGGGCAGGACTATGGCTACACCTTC,CASSPRIRGQDYGYTF
many,TRBJ1-2,.,TRBV7-9,TGTGCCAGCAGCTTAGCCAAGTCTGACATCTTAAGGGGTGGCTACACCTTC,CASSLAKSDILRGGYTF
many,TRBJ2-7,.,TRBV5-4,TGTGCCAGCAGCTCGACTAGATCGAACGAGCAGTACTTC,CASSSTRSNEQYF
many,TRBJ2-1,TRBD2,TRBV7-9,TGTGCCAGCAGCCTCACTCTAGCGGGGGGCCACAATGAGCAGTTCTTC,CASSLTLAGGHNEQFF
many,TRBJ1-3,TRBD1,TRBV6-5,TGTGCCAGCAGTCACTGGGACAGGGAATCCGGAAACACCATATATTTT,CASSHWDRESGNTIYF
few,TRBJ2-3,.,TRBV5-1,TGCGCCAGCAGCTTTGAAGCGGCGGGCCCAGATACGCAGTATTTT,CASSFEAAGPDTQYF
many,TRBJ2-7,TRBD1,TRBV6-5,TGTGCCAGCAGCCGCGGACAGGGCTACGAGCAGTACTTC,CASSRGQGYEQYF
many,TRBJ1-5,.,TRBV19,TGTGCCAGTAGTATAGGGGCAAGGGCAGGTCAGCCCCAGCATTTT,CASSIGARAGQPQHF
many,TRBJ2-1,TRBD1,TRBV7-9,TGTGCCAGCAGCAAAATTACAGGGGGTGAGCAGTTCTTC,CASSKITGGEQFF
few,TRBJ2-3,.,TRBV15,TGTGCCACCAGCAGTACTCTAGCGAGGTTCACAGATACGCAGTATTTT,CATSSTLARFTDTQYF
many,TRBJ2-7,TRBD1,TRBV5-1,TGCGCCAGCAGCTTGGTGGGACAGGACTCCTACGAGCAGTACTTC,CASSLVGQDSYEQYF
many,TRBJ2-3,TRBD1,TRBV6-2/TRBV6-3,TGTGCCAGCAGTTACGGACAGGACACAGATACGCAGTATTTT,CASSYGQDTDTQYF
many,TRBJ1-4,.,TRBV19,TGTGCCAGTAGTATAGTGGGGCTTCATGAAAAACTGTTTTTT,CASSIVGLHEKLFF
many,TRBJ2-7,TRBD1,TRBV18,TGTGCCAGCTCACCATCCGGGACAGACACCTACGAGCAGTACTTC,CASSPSGTDTYEQYF
many,TRBJ1-4,.,TRBV28,TGTGCCAGCACCAAGACAGGAGACGAAAAACTGTTTTTT,CASTKTGDEKLFF
many,TRBJ2-2,TRBD2,TRBV7-6,TGTGCCAGCAGCTTAGTGGGGGGGACTAGCGTCGGGGAGCTGTTTTTT,CASSLVGGTSVGELFF
few,TRBJ1-5,TRBD1,TRBV12-3/TRBV12-4,TGTGCCAGCAGTCCTGAGGACAGGTTTGTCGGTCAGCCCCAGCATTTT,CASSPEDRFVGQPQHF
many,TRBJ2-3,.,TRBV19,TGTGCCACCCAAGGTCCTGGCACAGATACGCAGTATTTT,CATQGPGTDTQYF
few,TRBJ2-3,TRBD2,TRBV5-1,TGCGCCAGCAGCTTGACTAGCGGGGGTACCACAGATACGCAGTATTTT,CASSLTSGGTTDTQYF
many,TRBJ2-1,TRBD1,TRBV5-6,TGTGCCAGCAGCCCTTATGGGACAGAGTACAATGAGCAGTTCTTC,CASSPYGTEYNEQFF
many,TRBJ1-6,.,TRBV7-2,TGTGCCAGCAGCCCCGACATGCCTTCACCCCTCCACTTT,CASSPDMPSPLHF
.,TRBJ1-5,TRBD1,TRBV12-3/TRBV12-4,TGTGCCAGCAGGGGGGCCGGGACAGGGGGCAATCAGCCCCAGCATTTT,CASRGAGTGGNQPQHF
many,TRBJ2-1,TRBD2,TRBV2,TGTGCCAGCGGCGAGGCTAGCGGGGGGTCGTTTACCTACAATGAGCAGTTCTTC,CASGEASGGSFTYNEQFF
few,TRBJ1-5,TRBD1,TRBV7-8,TGTGCCAGCAGCCCAGACAGGGTAAATCAGCCCCAGCATTTT,CASSPDRVNQPQHF
many,TRBJ2-2,.,TRBV7-2,TGTGCCAGCAGCCTACAGGTTCCCGGGGAGCTGTTTTTT,CASSLQVPGELFF